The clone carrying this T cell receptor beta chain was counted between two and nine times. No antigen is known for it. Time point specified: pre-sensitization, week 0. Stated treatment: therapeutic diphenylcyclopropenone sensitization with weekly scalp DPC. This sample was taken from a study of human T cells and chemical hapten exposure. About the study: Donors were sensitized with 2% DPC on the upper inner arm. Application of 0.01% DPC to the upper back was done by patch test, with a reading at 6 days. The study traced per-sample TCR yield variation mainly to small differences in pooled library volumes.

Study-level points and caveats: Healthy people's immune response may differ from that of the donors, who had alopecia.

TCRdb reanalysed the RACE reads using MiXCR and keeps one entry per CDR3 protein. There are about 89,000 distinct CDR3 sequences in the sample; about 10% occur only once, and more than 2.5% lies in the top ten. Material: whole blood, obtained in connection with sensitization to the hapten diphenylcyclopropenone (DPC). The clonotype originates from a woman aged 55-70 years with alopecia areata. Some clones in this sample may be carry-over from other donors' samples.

The CDR3 spells CASSPPQGSAYNEQFF. The CDR3 region has the DNA TGTGCCAGCTCACCCCCCCAGGGTTCGGCGTACAATGAGCAGTTCTTC. V gene TRBV18 combines with J gene TRBJ2-1, with D tentatively TRBD1 (5 bases). This CDR3 contains 16 residues. V lost 3 bases, J lost 4 bases, and 16 bases lay in between. Germline lookup yields CDR1 KGHSH and CDR2 LQKENI. Full variable domain (remainder filled in from reference TRBV18 and TRBJ2-1): NAGVMQNPRHLVRRRGQEARLRCSPMKGHSHVYWYRQLPEEGLKFMVYLQKENIIDESGMPKERFSAEFPKEGPSILRIQQVVRGDSAAYFCASSPPQGSAYNEQFFGPGTRLTVL.